This T cell receptor beta chain was identified during a study of blood T cell repertoires in COVID-19. Only in-frame clones appear in the TCRdb table, and some are missing; sequencing was by immunoSEQ multiplex PCR. The sample yields 190,000 or so clones, around 80% seen once. Sequenced material: peripheral blood. This sequence was found in an elderly woman with active or convalescent COVID-19.

In DNA, the CDR3 is TGTGCCAGCGAGGACAGTCAAGAGACCCAGTACTTC. This encodes CASEDSQETQYF. The genes are TRBV12-3 or TRBV12-4 and TRBJ2-5; weak D call: TRBD1 (6 bases). The ends were cut back, 8 bases at V and 2 bases at J, with 9 bases in the middle. The CDR3 contains 12 residues.